A selection of T cell receptor beta chains follows, all from one sample in a study of spatial heterogeneity in lung cancer. TCRdb reprocessed the 5' RACE reads with MiXCR, giving one entry per CDR3 protein. The profile shows about 82,000 distinct CDR3 sequences, around 12% of them singletons. This specimen was PBMCs, taken at surgery. These TCRs come from a male donor with early-stage non-small cell lung cancer. Both conserved end residues are part of each CDR3. Fields, in order: J gene, D gene, clone size, V gene, CDR3 protein, CDR3 DNA. D genes are given only for firm matches. Some rows have no size entry. The others give once, few or many, or a class for an expanded clone.

TRBJ1-2	-	few	TRBV9	CASSVGEVWGGYTF	TGTGCCAGCAGCGTAGGGGAAGTCTGGGGAGGCTACACCTTC
TRBJ2-7	TRBD1	-	TRBV20-1	CSATRGQGYEQYF	TGCAGTGCCACACGGGGACAGGGCTACGAGCAGTACTTC
TRBJ2-1	-	-	TRBV5-1	CASSLVFGGGPYNEQFF	TGCGCCAGCAGCTTGGTATTTGGAGGGGGGCCCTACAATGAGCAGTTCTTC
TRBJ1-1	TRBD1	-	TRBV25-1	CASSDDRGPAEAFF	TGTGCCAGCAGTGACGACAGGGGGCCGGCTGAAGCTTTCTTT
TRBJ2-2	-	-	TRBV12-5	CASGYFATGELFF	TGTGCTAGTGGTTACTTTGCCACCGGGGAGCTGTTTTTT
TRBJ2-1	-	few	TRBV5-1	CASSLDSGVSYNEQFF	TGCGCCAGCAGCTTGGACTCGGGAGTTTCCTACAATGAGCAGTTCTTC
TRBJ1-1	-	-	TRBV30	CAWKSGPVSTEAFF	TGTGCCTGGAAATCAGGGCCAGTAAGCACTGAAGCTTTCTTT
TRBJ2-3	TRBD2	-	TRBV30	CAWSLAGGQADTQYF	TGTGCCTGGAGTTTAGCGGGGGGGCAAGCAGATACGCAGTATTTT
TRBJ2-2	TRBD2	few	TRBV5-1	CASSLGGSDPPGELFF	TGCGCCAGCAGCTTGGGCGGGAGTGATCCCCCCGGGGAGCTGTTTTTT
TRBJ2-1	-	many	TRBV28	CASSPDVSEGYEQFF	TGTGCCAGCAGCCCGGACGTCTCGGAAGGCTATGAGCAGTTCTTC
TRBJ1-1	-	few	TRBV5-1	CASRQYQNTEAFF	TGCGCCAGCAGACAGTATCAGAACACTGAAGCTTTCTTT
TRBJ2-5	-	few	TRBV12-3/TRBV12-4	CASSFRSSGAQETQYF	TGTGCCAGCAGTTTCCGGTCCAGTGGGGCCCAAGAGACCCAGTACTTC
TRBJ1-1	-	few	TRBV19	CASSMAHGTEAFF	TGTGCCAGTAGTATGGCGCACGGTACTGAAGCTTTCTTT
TRBJ2-7	TRBD1	few	TRBV29-1	CSASVGTGQSEQYF	TGCAGCGCCTCCGTCGGGACAGGGCAAAGCGAGCAGTACTTC
TRBJ2-1	TRBD2	few	TRBV5-6	CASRPDSGGAYNEQFF	TGTGCCAGCAGACCCGATAGCGGGGGGGCCTACAATGAGCAGTTCTTC
TRBJ2-1	-	few	TRBV28	CASSLSAGKQFF	TGTGCCAGCAGTTTAAGTGCGGGAAAGCAGTTCTTC
TRBJ2-5	-	-	TRBV5-5	CASSLAQGQETQYF	TGTGCCAGCAGCTTGGCACAGGGCCAAGAGACCCAGTACTTC
TRBJ1-1	TRBD1	-	TRBV12-3/TRBV12-4	CASSTGGPEAFF	TGTGCCAGCAGTACAGGGGGCCCTGAAGCTTTCTTT
TRBJ1-1	TRBD1	-	TRBV10-3	CAIAFPPGQGSGGNTEAFF	TGTGCCATCGCCTTCCCCCCGGGACAGGGCAGTGGGGGGAACACTGAAGCTTTCTTT
TRBJ2-3	TRBD2	-	TRBV20-1	CSAPGASGNTDTQYF	TGCAGTGCCCCTGGGGCTAGCGGTAACACAGATACGCAGTATTTT
TRBJ2-1	-	many	TRBV20-1	CSARDPNLSYNEQFF	TGCAGTGCTAGGGATCCCAACCTCTCCTACAATGAGCAGTTCTTC
TRBJ2-1	TRBD2	-	TRBV12-5	CATGTIGFSYNEQFF	TGTGCTACCGGGACTATCGGGTTCTCCTACAATGAGCAGTTCTTC
TRBJ2-5	TRBD2	-	TRBV6-2/TRBV6-3	CASSYVRAGGQETQYF	TGTGCCAGCAGTTACGTAAGGGCGGGGGGCCAAGAGACCCAGTACTTC
TRBJ1-2	TRBD1	-	TRBV5-1	CASSTGTEYGYTF	TGCGCCAGCAGCACCGGGACAGAATATGGCTACACCTTC
TRBJ1-2	TRBD1	-	TRBV19	CASSPDREGYGYTF	TGTGCCAGTAGCCCCGACAGGGAGGGCTATGGCTACACCTTC
TRBJ1-1	TRBD1	few	TRBV12-3/TRBV12-4	CASSTRTGRNTEAFF	TGTGCCAGCAGTACCCGGACAGGGAGGAACACTGAAGCTTTCTTT
TRBJ1-1	TRBD1	many	TRBV7-9	CASRDRTPEAFF	TGTGCCAGCAGGGACAGGACCCCTGAAGCTTTCTTT